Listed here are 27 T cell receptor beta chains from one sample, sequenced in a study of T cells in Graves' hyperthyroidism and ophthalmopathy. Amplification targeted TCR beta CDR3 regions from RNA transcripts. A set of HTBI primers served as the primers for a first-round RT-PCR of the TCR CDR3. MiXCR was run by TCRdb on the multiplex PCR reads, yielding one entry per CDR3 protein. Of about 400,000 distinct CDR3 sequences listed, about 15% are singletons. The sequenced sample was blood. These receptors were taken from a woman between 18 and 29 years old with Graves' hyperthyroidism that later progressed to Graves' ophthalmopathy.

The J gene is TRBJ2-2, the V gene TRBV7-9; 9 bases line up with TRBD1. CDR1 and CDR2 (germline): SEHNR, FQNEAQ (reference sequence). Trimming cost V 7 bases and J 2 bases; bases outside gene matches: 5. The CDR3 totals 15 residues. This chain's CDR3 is CASTLDRGNTGELFF. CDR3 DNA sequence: TGTGCCAGCACCCTGGACAGGGGAAACACCGGGGAGCTGTTTTTT.

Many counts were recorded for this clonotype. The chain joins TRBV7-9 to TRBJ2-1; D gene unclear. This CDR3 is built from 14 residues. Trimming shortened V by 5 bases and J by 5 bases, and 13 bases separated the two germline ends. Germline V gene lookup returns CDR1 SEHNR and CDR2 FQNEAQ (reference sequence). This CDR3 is CASSLGSRHNEQFF. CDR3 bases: TGTGCCAGCAGCCTAGGGTCAAGACACAATGAGCAGTTCTTC.

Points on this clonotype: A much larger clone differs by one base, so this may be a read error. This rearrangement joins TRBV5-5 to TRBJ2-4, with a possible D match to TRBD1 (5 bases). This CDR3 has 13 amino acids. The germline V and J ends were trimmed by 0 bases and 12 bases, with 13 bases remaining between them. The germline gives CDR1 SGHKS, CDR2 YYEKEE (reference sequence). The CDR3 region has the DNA TGTGCCAGCAGCTTGGGGCAGGGTAGCACTCAGTACTTC. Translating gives CASSLGQGSTQYF.

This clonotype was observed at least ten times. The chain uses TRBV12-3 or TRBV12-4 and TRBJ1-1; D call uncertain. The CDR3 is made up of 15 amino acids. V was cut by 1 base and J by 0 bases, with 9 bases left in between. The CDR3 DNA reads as TGTGCCAGCAGTTTAGGGCCGGGGATGAACACTGAAGCTTTCTTT. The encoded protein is CASSLGPGMNTEAFF.

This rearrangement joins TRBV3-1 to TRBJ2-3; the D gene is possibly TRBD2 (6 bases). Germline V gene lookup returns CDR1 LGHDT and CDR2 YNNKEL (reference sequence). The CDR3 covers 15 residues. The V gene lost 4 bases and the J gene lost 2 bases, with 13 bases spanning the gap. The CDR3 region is CASSPGGRDTDTQYF. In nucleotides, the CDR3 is TGTGCCAGCAGCCCTGGAGGGAGAGACACAGATACGCAGTATTTT.

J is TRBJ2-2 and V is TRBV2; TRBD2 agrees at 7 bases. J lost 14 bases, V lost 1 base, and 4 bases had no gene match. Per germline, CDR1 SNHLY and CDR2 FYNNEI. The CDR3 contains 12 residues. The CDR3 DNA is TGTGCCAGCAGTGAAGAGTCGGGGGGACTGTTTTTT. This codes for CASSEESGGLFF.

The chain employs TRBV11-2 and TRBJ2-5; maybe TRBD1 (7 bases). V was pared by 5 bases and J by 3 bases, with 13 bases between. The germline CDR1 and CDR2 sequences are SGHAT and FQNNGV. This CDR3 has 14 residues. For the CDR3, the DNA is TGTGCCAGCAGCCGGGGGACAGTAGAAGAGACCCAGTACTTC. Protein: CASSRGTVEETQYF. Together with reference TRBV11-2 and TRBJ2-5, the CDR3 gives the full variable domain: EAGVAQSPRYKIIEKRQSVAFWCNPISGHATLYWYQQILGQGPKLLIQFQNNGVVDDSQLPKDRFSAERLKGVDSTLKIQPAKLEDSAVYLCASSRGTVEETQYFGPGTRLLVL.

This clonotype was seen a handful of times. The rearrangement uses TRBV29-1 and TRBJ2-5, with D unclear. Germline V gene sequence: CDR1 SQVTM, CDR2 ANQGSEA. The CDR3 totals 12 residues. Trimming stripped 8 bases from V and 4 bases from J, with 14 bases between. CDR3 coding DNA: TGCAGCTTGCGTTTAGCCGGAGAGACCCAGTACTTC. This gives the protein CSLRLAGETQYF.

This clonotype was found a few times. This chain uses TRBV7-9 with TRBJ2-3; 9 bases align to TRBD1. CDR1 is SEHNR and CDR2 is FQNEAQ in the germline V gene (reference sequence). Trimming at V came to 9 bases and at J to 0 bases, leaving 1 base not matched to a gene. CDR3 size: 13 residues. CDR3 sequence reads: CARTGGSTDTQYF. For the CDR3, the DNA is TGTGCCAGGACAGGGGGGAGCACAGATACGCAGTATTTT.

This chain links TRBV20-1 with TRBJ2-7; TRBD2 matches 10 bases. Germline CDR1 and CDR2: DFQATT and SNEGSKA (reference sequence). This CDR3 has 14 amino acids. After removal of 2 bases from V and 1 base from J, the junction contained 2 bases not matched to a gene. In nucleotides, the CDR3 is TGCAGTGCTAGAACTAGCGGGAAATCCTACGAGCAGTACTTC. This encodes CSARTSGKSYEQYF.

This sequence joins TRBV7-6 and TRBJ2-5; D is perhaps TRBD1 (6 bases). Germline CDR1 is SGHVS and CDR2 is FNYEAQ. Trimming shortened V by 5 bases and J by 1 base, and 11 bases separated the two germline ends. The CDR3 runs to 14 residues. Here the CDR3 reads CASSRDTTQETQYF. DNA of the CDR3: TGTGCCAGCAGCCGGGACACCACCCAAGAGACCCAGTACTTC.

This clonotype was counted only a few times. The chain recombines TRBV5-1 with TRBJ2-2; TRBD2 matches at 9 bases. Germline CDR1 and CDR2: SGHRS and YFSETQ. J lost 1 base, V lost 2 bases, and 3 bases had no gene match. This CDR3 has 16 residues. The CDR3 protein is CASSFGLAMNTGELFF. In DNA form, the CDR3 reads TGCGCCAGCAGCTTCGGACTAGCGATGAACACCGGGGAGCTGTTTTTT.

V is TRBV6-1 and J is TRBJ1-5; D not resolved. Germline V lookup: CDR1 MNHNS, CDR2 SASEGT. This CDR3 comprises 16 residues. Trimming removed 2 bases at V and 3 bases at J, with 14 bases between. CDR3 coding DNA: TGTGCCAGCAGTGAATTTAGCAGGCCCCTCAATCAGCCCCAGCATTTT. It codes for CASSEFSRPLNQPQHF.

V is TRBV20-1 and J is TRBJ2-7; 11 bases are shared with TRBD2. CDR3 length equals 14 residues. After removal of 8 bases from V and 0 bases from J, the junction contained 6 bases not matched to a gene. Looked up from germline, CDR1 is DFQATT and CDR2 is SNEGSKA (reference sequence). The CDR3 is CSFSLAGGSYEQYF. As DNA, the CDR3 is TGCAGTTTCTCTCTAGCGGGAGGCTCCTACGAGCAGTACTTC.

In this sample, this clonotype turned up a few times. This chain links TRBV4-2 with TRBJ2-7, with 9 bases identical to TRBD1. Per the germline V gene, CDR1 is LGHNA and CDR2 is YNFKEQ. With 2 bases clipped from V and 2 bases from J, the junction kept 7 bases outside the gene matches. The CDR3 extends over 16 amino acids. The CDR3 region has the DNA TGTGCCAGCAGCCAAAAGTGGACAGGGGTGCCCTACGAGCAGTACTTC. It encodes CASSQKWTGVPYEQYF.

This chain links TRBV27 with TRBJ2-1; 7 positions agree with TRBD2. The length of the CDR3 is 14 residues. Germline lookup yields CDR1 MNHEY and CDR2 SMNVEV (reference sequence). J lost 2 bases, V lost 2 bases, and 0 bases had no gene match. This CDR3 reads CASSLTSAYNEQFF. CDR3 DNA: TGTGCCAGCAGTTTAACTAGCGCCTACAATGAGCAGTTCTTC.

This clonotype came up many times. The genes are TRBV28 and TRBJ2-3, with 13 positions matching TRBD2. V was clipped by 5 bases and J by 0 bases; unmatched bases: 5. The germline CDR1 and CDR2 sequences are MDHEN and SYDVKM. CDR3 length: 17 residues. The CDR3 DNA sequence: TGTGCCAGCAGTAAAGGGACTAGCGGGACTAGCACAGATACGCAGTATTTT. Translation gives CASSKGTSGTSTDTQYF.

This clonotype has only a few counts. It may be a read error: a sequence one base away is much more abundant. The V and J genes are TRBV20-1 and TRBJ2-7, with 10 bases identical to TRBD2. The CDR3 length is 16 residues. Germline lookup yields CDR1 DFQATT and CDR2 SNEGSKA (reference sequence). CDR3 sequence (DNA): TGCAGTACTAGAGATCGGGTGCTAGCGGGAGCCCACGAGCAGTACTTC. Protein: CSTRDRVLAGAHEQYF.

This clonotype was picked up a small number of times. The CDR3 DNA is TGTGCCAGTAGTAGCCAACTAGCGGGAAGCTCCTACGAGCAGTACTTC. It is translated as CASSSQLAGSSYEQYF. The chain employs TRBV19 and TRBJ2-7; 10 nucleotides agree with TRBD2. The CDR3 is 16 residues long. After removal of 4 bases from V and 0 bases from J, the junction contained 6 bases not matched to a gene. Germline V CDR1 and CDR2: LNHDA, SQIVND (reference sequence).

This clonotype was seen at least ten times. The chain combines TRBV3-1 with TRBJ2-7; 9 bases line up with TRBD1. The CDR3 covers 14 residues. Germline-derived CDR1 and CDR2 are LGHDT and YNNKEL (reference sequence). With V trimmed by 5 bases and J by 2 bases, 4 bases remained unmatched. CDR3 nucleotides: TGTGCCAGCAGCAGCGACAGGGGGGCCTACGAGCAGTACTTC. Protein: CASSSDRGAYEQYF.

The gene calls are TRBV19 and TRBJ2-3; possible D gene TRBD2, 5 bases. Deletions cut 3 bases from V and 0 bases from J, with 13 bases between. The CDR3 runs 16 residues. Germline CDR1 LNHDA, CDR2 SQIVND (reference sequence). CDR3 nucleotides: TGTGCCAGTAGTATGGAGGCAGTAACAAGCACAGATACGCAGTATTTT. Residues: CASSMEAVTSTDTQYF.

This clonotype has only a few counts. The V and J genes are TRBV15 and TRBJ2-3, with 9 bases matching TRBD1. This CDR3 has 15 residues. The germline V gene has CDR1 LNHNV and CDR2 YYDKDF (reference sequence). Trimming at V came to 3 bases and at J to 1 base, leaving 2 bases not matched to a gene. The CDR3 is CATSSRTGGTDTQYF. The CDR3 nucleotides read TGTGCCACCAGCAGCCGGACAGGGGGCACAGATACGCAGTATTTT.

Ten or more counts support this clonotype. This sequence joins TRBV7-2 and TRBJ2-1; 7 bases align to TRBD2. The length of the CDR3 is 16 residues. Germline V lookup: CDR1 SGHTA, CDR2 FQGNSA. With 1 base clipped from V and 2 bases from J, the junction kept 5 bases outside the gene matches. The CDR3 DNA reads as TGTGCCAGCAGCTTAGGGCGGGGGTTCCCCTACAATGAGCAGTTCTTC. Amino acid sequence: CASSLGRGFPYNEQFF.

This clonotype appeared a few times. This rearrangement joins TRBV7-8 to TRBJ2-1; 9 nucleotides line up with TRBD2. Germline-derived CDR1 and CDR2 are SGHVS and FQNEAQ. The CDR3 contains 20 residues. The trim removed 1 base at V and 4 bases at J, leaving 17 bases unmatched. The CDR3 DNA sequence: TGTGCCAGCAGCTTAGGATCCACCCCGACTAGCGGAGGGGGGTACAATGAGCAGTTCTTC. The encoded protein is CASSLGSTPTSGGGYNEQFF.

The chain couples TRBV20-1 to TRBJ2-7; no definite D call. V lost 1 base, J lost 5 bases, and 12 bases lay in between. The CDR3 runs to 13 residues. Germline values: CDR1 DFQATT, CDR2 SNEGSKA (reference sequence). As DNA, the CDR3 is TGCAGTGCTAGAGGCCCCCTGACTGACGAGCAGTACTTC. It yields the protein CSARGPLTDEQYF.

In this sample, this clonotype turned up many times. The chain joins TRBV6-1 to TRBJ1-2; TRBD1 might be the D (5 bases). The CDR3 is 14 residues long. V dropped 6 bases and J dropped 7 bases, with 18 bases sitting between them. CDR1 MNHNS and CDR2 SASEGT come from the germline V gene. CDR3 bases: TGTGCCAGCAGCCTCGAAGAAGGGGTGGGTGGCTACACCTTC. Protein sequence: CASSLEEGVGGYTF.

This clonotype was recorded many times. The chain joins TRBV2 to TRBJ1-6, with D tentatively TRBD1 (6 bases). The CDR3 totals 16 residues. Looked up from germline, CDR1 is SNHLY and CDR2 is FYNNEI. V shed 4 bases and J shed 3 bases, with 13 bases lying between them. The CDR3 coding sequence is TGTGCCAGCAGTGGGGGGCAGCTCAACTATAATTCACCCCTCCACTTT. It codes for CASSGGQLNYNSPLHF.